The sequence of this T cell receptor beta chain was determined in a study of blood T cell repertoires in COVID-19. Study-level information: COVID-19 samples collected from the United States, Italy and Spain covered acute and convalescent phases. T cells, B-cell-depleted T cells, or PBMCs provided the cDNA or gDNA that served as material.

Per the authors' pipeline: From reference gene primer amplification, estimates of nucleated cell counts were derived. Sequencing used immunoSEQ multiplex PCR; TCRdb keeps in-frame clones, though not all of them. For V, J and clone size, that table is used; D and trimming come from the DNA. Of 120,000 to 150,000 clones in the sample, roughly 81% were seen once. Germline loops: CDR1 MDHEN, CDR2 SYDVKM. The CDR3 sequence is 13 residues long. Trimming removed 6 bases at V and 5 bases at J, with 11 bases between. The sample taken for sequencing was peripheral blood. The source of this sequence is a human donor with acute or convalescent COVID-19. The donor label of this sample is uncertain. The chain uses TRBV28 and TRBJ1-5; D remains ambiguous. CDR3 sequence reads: CASSSGRHQPQHF. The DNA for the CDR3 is TGTGCCAGCAGCTCGGGGAGGCATCAGCCCCAGCATTTT.